Reported below is one T cell receptor beta chain. The antigen is undetermined. The record originates from a study of CD8 T cell repertoires and HIV-1 epitope variants. Looking at the study overall: Twenty-five autologous and known Gag and Nef epitope variant peptides each stimulated T cells separately. Epitopes were three Gag families plus Nef HW9 and YT9. T cells were cultured for 9 to 11 days with cytokines added on days 3 and 7.

Sequencing was performed with immunoSEQ multiplex PCR; in TCRdb, only in-frame clones are kept and a portion is missing. Here the sample spans some 3,500 clones, about three fifths being singletons. This receptor was identified in a male donor with HIV. Specimen: cultured CD8+ T cells derived from PBMCs.

This CDR3 is CASSYDRFNEQFF. In nucleotides, the CDR3 is TGCGCCAGCAGCTATGACAGGTTCAATGAGCAGTTCTTC. The chain carries TRBV5-1 and TRBJ2-1, with D maybe TRBD1 (6 bases). The CDR3 loop spans 13 amino acids. Trimming shortened V by 3 bases and J by 6 bases, and 10 bases separated the two germline ends. The germline V gene encodes CDR1 SGHRS and CDR2 YFSETQ.